The rows below give T cell receptor beta chains drawn from one sample of a study of immune evolution from preneoplasia to lung adenocarcinoma. TCRdb's copy holds only in-frame clones and misses some; the assay was immunoSEQ multiplex PCR. The sample holds under 3,000 clones, roughly 80% seen once. Material for sequencing was FFPE invasive lung adenocarcinoma tissue. These receptor sequences come from a person aged 60-79 years with invasive lung adenocarcinoma. CDR3s include the opening cysteine and the closing phenylalanine or tryptophan. A D gene is named only where the DNA matches it firmly. Size tells how often a clone was seen (once, few, many) or the class of an expanded clone, and some rows leave it out.

13 TRBJ1-2 TRBV14 NA NA TGTGCCAGCAGCCTTTTCGGGACCTATGGCTACACCTTC CASSLFGTYGYTF
14 TRBJ2-1 TRBV2 NA NA TGTGCCAGCATCTTTTATGGGGCCTACAATGAGCAGTTCTTC CASIFYGAYNEQFF
14 TRBJ2-3 TRBV9 NA NA TGTGCCAGCAGCCACCGACAAGGATGGGATACGCAGTATTTT CASSHRQGWDTQYF
14 TRBJ1-4 TRBV11-3 NA NA TGTGCCAGCAGCTCGCACTCAGCAAATGAAAAACTGTTTTTT CASSSHSANEKLFF
14 TRBJ2-6 TRBV9 NA NA TGTGCCAGCAGCGGACTGGTTGGGGCCAACGTCCTGACTTTC CASSGLVGANVLTF
16 TRBJ2-2 TRBV28 NA NA TGTGCCAGCACCTTAGGTCAGGAGTCGGGGACCGGGGAGCTGTTTTTT CASTLGQESGTGELFF
13 TRBJ2-3 TRBV19 NA NA TGTGCCAGTAGTTCCGGGAGCACCTATACGCAGTATTTT CASSSGSTYTQYF
12 TRBJ2-5 TRBV6-6 NA few TGTGCCAGCAGTTTTGGGCCAGAGACCCAGTACTTC CASSFGPETQYF
15 TRBJ2-7 TRBV5-1 TRBD1 NA TGCGCCAGCAGCTTGGAGGGCAGGGGGCAGTACGAGCAGTACTTC CASSLEGRGQYEQYF
12 TRBJ2-1 TRBV6-4 NA NA TGTGCCAGCAGTGACAACCGAGATGAGCAGTTCTTC CASSDNRDEQFF
13 TRBJ2-2 TRBV6-1 NA NA TGTGCCAGCAGTATGGGACACACCGGGGAGCTGTTTTTT CASSMGHTGELFF
15 TRBJ2-7 TRBV28 NA NA TGTGCCAGCAGTTTACGGCAGGGTTCCTTCTACGAGCAGTACTTC CASSLRQGSFYEQYF
13 TRBJ2-7 TRBV7-9 NA NA TGTGCCAGCAGCTTAGTGTTGTCTGGCGAGCAGTACTTC CASSLVLSGEQYF
12 TRBJ2-5 TRBV2 NA NA TGTGCCAGCAGCCGGCTTTGGGAGACCCGGTACTTC CASSRLWETRYF
14 TRBJ2-3 TRBV30 NA NA TGTGCCTGGAGTGTAGAGCGGCGCACAGATACGCAGTATTTT CAWSVERRTDTQYF
15 TRBJ2-1 TRBV21-1 NA NA TGTGCCAGCAGGGCTAGCGACAGCTCCTACAATGAGCAGTTCTTC CASRASDSSYNEQFF
14 TRBJ1-4 TRBV6-5 TRBD1 NA TGTGCCAGCGGCAGGGGGCAGACTAATGAAAAACTGTTTTTT CASGRGQTNEKLFF
13 TRBJ2-5 TRBV19 NA NA TGTGCCAGTAGCACAGGGAACGCGGAGACCCAGTACTTC CASSTGNAETQYF
14 TRBJ1-3 TRBV29-1 NA NA TGCAGCGTTGGATCTGGGTCCTCTGGAAACACCATATATTTT CSVGSGSSGNTIYF
16 TRBJ1-4 TRBV15 NA NA TGTGCCACCAGCATCGGGGGGAGGTCAACTAATGAAAAACTGTTTTTT CATSIGGRSTNEKLFF
14 TRBJ1-1 TRBV5-1 NA NA TGCTCCAGCAGCTTGGCCTTCTCTAACACTGAAGCTTTCTTT CSSSLAFSNTEAFF
16 TRBJ2-5 TRBV5-1 TRBD2 NA TGCTCCAGCAGCGGGACTAGCGGGAGCGGGGAGAGGGCCCAGTACTTC CSSSGTSGSGERAQYF